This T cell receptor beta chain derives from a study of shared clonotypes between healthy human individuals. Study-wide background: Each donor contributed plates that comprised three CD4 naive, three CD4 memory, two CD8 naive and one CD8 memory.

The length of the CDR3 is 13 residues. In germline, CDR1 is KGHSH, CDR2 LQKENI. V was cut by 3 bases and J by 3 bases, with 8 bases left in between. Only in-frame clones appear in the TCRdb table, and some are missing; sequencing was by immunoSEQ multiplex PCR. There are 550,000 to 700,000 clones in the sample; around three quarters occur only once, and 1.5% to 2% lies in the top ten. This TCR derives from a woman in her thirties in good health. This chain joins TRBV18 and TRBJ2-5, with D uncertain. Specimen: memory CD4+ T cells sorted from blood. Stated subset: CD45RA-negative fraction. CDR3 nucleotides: TGTGCCAGCTCACCGAGTCTCGAAGAGACCCAGTACTTC. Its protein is CASSPSLEETQYF.